This T cell receptor (beta chain) was sequenced during a study of circulating and synovial CD4+ cells in juvenile arthritis. Libraries were prepared by immunoSEQ multiplex PCR; TCRdb keeps only in-frame clonotypes and omits some of them. The sample has around 32,000 clones, more than 90% seen once. The CDR3 is made up of 16 amino acids. V lost 4 bases and J 0 bases, leaving 14 bases between the germline ends. Germline V gene data show CDR1 as ENHRY and CDR2 as SYGVKD. Study-wide results and limits: Circulating pathogenic-like and bulk T cells looked alike by Vbeta family usage.

Concerning this clone: Its antigen is currently unknown.

Sequencing input: CD4+ T cells from blood. This sequence originates from a human donor with juvenile idiopathic arthritis. This rearrangement joins TRBV10-3 to TRBJ2-3; possibly TRBD2 for D (6 bases). CDR3 sequence reads: CAISALSGKSTDTQYF. CDR3 DNA sequence: TGTGCCATCAGTGCGCTTAGCGGAAAAAGCACAGATACGCAGTATTTT.